This T cell receptor beta chain was documented in a study of cytomegalovirus exposure and HLA in healthy donors. About the research overall: Unique TCRs from HLA-typed donors, 80 million to 90 million of them, were held in an early data release. Whole-study results and caveats: Earlier analysis looked at TCR beta V segments, and most were productive about 90% or about 30% of the time. A few CMV-associated chains were confirmed in vitro to be specific for CMV antigens. The Asian-associated ancestry cluster reportedly had fewer N-insertions than the roughly 700-donor mean in a later analysis.

Unmatched junction bases numbered 10, after V lost 7 bases and J lost 6 bases. CDR1 SEHNR and CDR2 FQNEAQ come from the germline V gene (reference sequence). The CDR3 spans 15 residues. The PCR used 60 Vbeta and 13 Jbeta primers. Assay used: immunoSEQ multiplex PCR; TCRdb lists only in-frame clones, some missing. The sample contains about 98,000 clones, about 80% of which appear only once. A remark on this clone: Its antigen is still unknown.

The sequenced sample consisted of PBMCs. This receptor was taken from a man between 18 and 35 years old in good health and CMV-seropositive. The chain uses TRBV7-9 and TRBJ2-1; TRBD1 matches 9 bases. CDR3 sequence (DNA): TGTGCCAGCACCCAACAGGGGGCCACGGGCAATGAGCAGTTCTTC. Amino acid sequence: CASTQQGATGNEQFF.